The clone carrying this TCR beta chain was observed many times. Its specificity is unknown. Sequence at one end of the junction differs from germline and may be a read error. This sample was included in a study of T cells in Graves' hyperthyroidism and ophthalmopathy. Study-level background: Upon initial diagnosis and before any treatment, peripheral blood was collected.

Findings of the study overall: Blood shared most expanded thyroid clonotypes above 0.001.

PBMCs were collected from an approximately 10 ml volume of fresh peripheral blood. RNA transcripts provided the source from which TCR beta CDR3 regions were amplified. RT-PCR in the first round (using the HTBI primer set) targeted the TCR CDR3. MiXCR was run by TCRdb on the multiplex PCR reads, yielding one entry per CDR3 protein. The sample lists 300,000 to 400,000 distinct CDR3 sequences, roughly 15% seen once, with 15% to 20% in the top ten. Germline loops: CDR1 MDHEN, CDR2 SYDVKM. This CDR3 spans 15 amino acids. Sequenced sample: blood. This receptor was taken from a woman younger than 45 with Graves' ophthalmopathy. V gene TRBV28 combines with J gene TRBJ2-5; D gene ambiguous. CDR3 protein: CASSLSPSPQEAQYF. CDR3 nucleotide sequence: TGTGCCAGCAGTTTATCTCCCTCCCCACAAGAGGCCCAGTACTTC.